A single sample is the source of the 29 T cell receptor beta chains below, sequenced in a study of T cells after yellow fever vaccination. TCRdb used MiXCR to reprocess the 5' RACE reads, holding one entry per CDR3 protein. The profile shows more than 300,000 distinct CDR3 sequences, around 4.5% of them singletons. The sequencing here drew on PBMCs, taken 15 days after the yellow fever booster vaccination. Receptors were obtained from a man between 18 and 35 years old who received the YFV17D yellow fever vaccine.

This clonotype came up a few times. This chain joins TRBV3-1 and TRBJ2-3; 10 bases map to TRBD2. Losses at the gene ends were 2 bases for V and 2 bases for J; bases not matched to a gene: 4. The length of the CDR3 is 16 residues. Germline lookup yields CDR1 LGHDT and CDR2 YNNKEL (reference sequence). CDR3 nucleotides: TGTGCCAGCAGCCAATCTAGCGGGGGCTTCACAGATACGCAGTATTTT. Translation gives CASSQSSGGFTDTQYF.

This clonotype was detected a few times. CDR3 nucleotides: TGTGCCAGCACAGGCAGACGGTCGAACACCGGGGAGCTGTTTTTT. Its translation is CASTGRRSNTGELFF. V is TRBV30 and J is TRBJ2-2; the D gene is possibly TRBD1 (5 bases). The CDR3 spans 15 residues. CDR1 GTSNPN and CDR2 SVGIG come from the germline V gene (reference sequence). The ends were cut back, 8 bases at V and 0 bases at J, with 16 bases in the middle. The full variable domain, in which reference TRBV30 and TRBJ2-2 provide the parts outside the CDR3, is SQTIHQWPATLVQPVGSPLSLECTVEGTSNPNLYWYRQAAGRGLQLLFYSVGIGQISSEVPQNLSASRPQDRQFILSSKKLLLSDSGFYLCASTGRRSNTGELFFGEGSRLTVL.

This clonotype appeared a few times. The gene calls are TRBV5-1 and TRBJ2-3; 14 nucleotides match TRBD2. J lost 3 bases, V lost 4 bases, and 4 bases had no gene match. This CDR3 comprises 16 residues. In germline, CDR1 is SGHRS, CDR2 YFSETQ. CDR3 amino acids: CASSMGLAGATDTQYF. The CDR3 DNA reads as TGCGCCAGCAGCATGGGACTAGCGGGGGCTACAGATACGCAGTATTTT.

The chain carries TRBV7-3 and TRBJ2-5; the D gene is possibly TRBD1 (6 bases). The CDR3 contains 16 residues. V was cut by 2 bases and J by 7 bases, with 20 bases left in between. The germline gives CDR1 SGHTA, CDR2 FQGTGA. The CDR3 DNA reads as TGTGCCAGCAGCTTAGATTCCTCAGGGGTCCTGGGGACCCAGTACTTC. This gives the protein CASSLDSSGVLGTQYF.

This clonotype appeared many times. J is TRBJ2-1 and V is TRBV7-3, with TRBD2 matching over 7 bases. This CDR3 has 15 residues. The ends lost 0 bases at V and 9 bases at J; junction bases unmatched: 8. Germline CDR1 is SGHTA and CDR2 is FQGTGA. The CDR3 sequence: CASSLTLGLVGEQFF. The CDR3 region has the DNA TGTGCCAGCAGCTTAACTTTAGGACTAGTAGGTGAGCAGTTCTTC.

The V call is TRBV7-8, the J call TRBJ2-7; D is perhaps TRBD1 or TRBD2 (5 bases each). CDR3 size: 13 residues. CDR1 is SGHVS and CDR2 is FQNEAQ in the germline V gene. Trimming took 5 bases from V and 7 from J, leaving 15 bases between them. The CDR3 here is CASSIRGAREQYV. The CDR3, as DNA: TGTGCCAGCAGCATTAGAGGGGCAAGGGAGCAGTACGTC.

This clonotype was picked up many times. The chain recombines TRBV10-3 with TRBJ2-7; D tentatively reads TRBD1 or TRBD2 (5 bases each). The CDR3 is 14 amino acids. Germline V gives CDR1 ENHRY, CDR2 SYGVKD. V was trimmed by 6 bases and J by 0 bases, leaving 12 bases between them. The CDR3 DNA sequence: TGTGCCATCAGGGGAGACAGTAGCTCCTACGAGCAGTACGTC. This gives the protein CAIRGDSSSYEQYV.

This clonotype was counted between two and nine times. The chain carries TRBV5-6 and TRBJ2-1; TRBD2 aligns across 9 bases. The CDR3 runs to 15 residues. The J segment lost 5 bases and the V segment lost 0 bases, leaving 3 bases of the junction unmatched. Germline V lookup: CDR1 SGHDT, CDR2 YYEEEE. DNA of the CDR3: TGTGCCAGCAGCTTGGTAATAGCGGGGGACAATGAGCAGTTCTTC. The encoded protein is CASSLVIAGDNEQFF.

This clonotype was observed many times. The junction shows a germline mismatch at one end, possibly a read error. The rearrangement links TRBV4-3 to TRBJ1-1; no clear D gene. CDR1 and CDR2 from the germline V gene are LGHNA and YSLEER. This CDR3 has 12 amino acids. CDR3 coding DNA: TGCGCCAGCAGCCAAGGGGGTCGGGGTATAAAGTTT. It codes for CASSQGGRGIKF.

The chain links TRBV11-2 to TRBJ2-7, with 10 bases lining up with TRBD2. With V trimmed by 1 base and J by 3 bases, 9 bases remained unmatched. This CDR3 is 17 amino acids long. Germline-derived CDR1 and CDR2 are SGHAT and FQNNGV. CDR3 sequence (DNA): TGTGCCAGCAGCTTAGTCCTCCGGGGACTAGCGCTCTACGAGCAGTACTTC. Translated: CASSLVLRGLALYEQYF.

This chain uses TRBV28 with TRBJ1-1, with unresolved D. Per the germline V gene, CDR1 is MDHEN and CDR2 is SYDVKM. The CDR3 contains 15 residues. Between the trimmed V and J ends, which lost 5 bases and 1 base, there was a span of 14 bases. CDR3 DNA sequence: TGTGCCAGCAGTGACCCTGGGATAACGAACACTGAAGCTTTCTTT. It is translated as CASSDPGITNTEAFF.

The CDR3 sequence is CASRGRLYEQYF. CDR3 sequence (DNA): TGTGCCAGCAGGGGACGGCTCTACGAGCAGTACTTC. The gene calls are TRBV12-3 or TRBV12-4 and TRBJ2-7, with D tentatively TRBD1 or TRBD2 (5 bases each). The CDR3 extends over 12 amino acids. V lost 6 bases and J 3 bases, leaving 9 bases between the germline ends.

This clonotype has more than one count but fewer than ten. This chain connects TRBV4-3 to TRBJ2-7; no definite D call. The CDR3 runs to 14 residues. Trimming cost V 0 bases and J 3 bases, with 9 bases left between them. Per the germline V gene, CDR1 is LGHNA and CDR2 is YSLEER. The CDR3 loop is CASSQDGVYYEQYV. In DNA, the CDR3 is TGCGCCAGCAGCCAAGATGGTGTATACTACGAGCAGTACGTC.

This clonotype was seen more than once but under ten times. This chain connects TRBV20-1 to TRBJ1-6, with TRBD1 matching over 9 bases. The CDR3 has 13 amino acids. From germline, CDR1 is DFQATT and CDR2 SNEGSKA (reference sequence). The J segment lost 10 bases and the V segment lost 7 bases, leaving 8 bases of the junction unmatched. CDR3 protein: CSGGTGSDSPLHF. CDR3 in DNA: TGCAGTGGGGGGACAGGGTCTGACTCACCCCTCCACTTT.

This clonotype was seen many times. The V and J genes are TRBV12-3 or TRBV12-4 and TRBJ1-3, with TRBD1 matching over 9 bases. This CDR3 spans 15 amino acids. The V gene end was trimmed by 6 bases and the J gene end by 4 bases; junction bases not matched to a gene: 7. The CDR3 DNA follows: TGTGCCAGCAGAAGGACAGGGGCTGCCGGAAACACCATATATTTT. Amino acid sequence: CASRRTGAAGNTIYF.

V usage is TRBV11-1 and J usage is TRBJ2-2; D may correspond to TRBD1 or TRBD2 (5 bases each). V lost 5 bases and J lost 2, with 15 bases in between. The CDR3 has 16 residues. Germline values: CDR1 SGHAT, CDR2 FQDESV (reference sequence). The CDR3 loop is CASSQNSGSNTGELFF. As DNA, the CDR3 is TGTGCCAGCAGCCAAAACTCAGGGAGCAACACCGGGGAGCTGTTTTTT.

Many counts were recorded for this clonotype. The genes are TRBV10-3 and TRBJ2-2, with 10 bases aligning to TRBD2. This CDR3 is built from 17 residues. Germline CDR1 reads ENHRY; CDR2 reads SYGVKD. Germline trimming cut 3 bases from V and 6 bases from J; bases unmatched to any gene: 10. The CDR3 spells CAISDPSASGGSGELFF. CDR3 in DNA: TGTGCCATCAGTGATCCGTCGGCTAGCGGGGGTTCCGGGGAGCTGTTTTTT.

At least ten counts were recorded for this clonotype. The chain is built from TRBV12-3 or TRBV12-4 and TRBJ2-3, with 9 nucleotides matching TRBD2. Trimming removed 6 bases from V and 4 bases from J; junction bases left unmatched: 11. The CDR3 length is 16 residues. DNA of the CDR3: TGTGCCAGCAGCCCGCTGGGTAGCGGGGGATCAGATACGCAGTATTTT. It is translated as CASSPLGSGGSDTQYF.

The gene calls are TRBV12-3 or TRBV12-4 and TRBJ1-2, with 9 bases that match TRBD1. The V and J ends lost 6 bases and 3 bases, in that order; junction bases with no gene match: 5. CDR3 size: 14 residues. The CDR3 spells CASSDRGADYGYTF. In DNA, the CDR3 is TGTGCCAGCAGCGACAGGGGGGCTGACTATGGCTACACCTTC.

At least ten counts were recorded for this clonotype. The rearrangement joins TRBV10-2 to TRBJ2-1; possible D gene TRBD1, 5 bases. V lost 8 bases and J lost 6, with 8 bases in between. The CDR3 length is 11 residues. Per the germline V gene, CDR1 is WSHSY and CDR2 is SAAADI. CDR3 in amino acids: CASGRANEQFF. The CDR3 coding sequence is TGCGCCAGCGGCAGGGCCAATGAGCAGTTCTTC.

A few counts support this clonotype. This chain uses TRBV27 with TRBJ2-2; TRBD2 matches at 8 bases. CDR1 MNHEY and CDR2 SMNVEV come from the germline V gene (reference sequence). Trimming cost V 6 bases and J 7 bases; bases outside gene matches: 13. CDR3 length: 16 amino acids. The CDR3 region has the DNA TGTGCCAGCAGGTCGCTCACGGGGGGGCCGAGCGGGGAGCTGTTTTTT. Its protein product is CASRSLTGGPSGELFF.

The J gene is TRBJ1-2, the V gene TRBV5-4; D not resolved. The CDR3 is made up of 14 amino acids. CDR1 and CDR2 from the germline V gene are SGHNT and YYREEE (reference sequence). Trimming took 5 bases from V and 4 from J, leaving 15 bases between them. CDR3 residues: CASRPPGQVYGYTF. The CDR3 nucleotides read TGTGCCAGCAGGCCCCCGGGCCAAGTCTATGGCTACACCTTC.

This clonotype has ten or more counts. The V and J genes are TRBV5-1 and TRBJ1-1, with no clear D. Germline CDR1 reads SGHRS; CDR2 reads YFSETQ. The CDR3 loop spans 14 amino acids. Trimming removed 2 bases from V and 5 bases from J, with 13 bases in between. Here the CDR3 DNA reads TGCGCCAGCAGCTTAAACGGGGATTGGACTGAAGCTTTCTTT. This sequence encodes CASSLNGDWTEAFF.

This clonotype came up many times. This chain links TRBV24-1 with TRBJ2-2; 7 bases map to TRBD1. From germline, CDR1 is KGHDR and CDR2 SFDVKD. The V and J ends lost 1 base and 1 base, in that order; junction bases with no gene match: 2. This CDR3 contains 16 residues. CDR3 nucleotide sequence: TGTGCCACCAGTGATTTAGGGGACAGGAACACCGGGGAGCTGTTTTTT. Translating gives CATSDLGDRNTGELFF.

This clonotype was counted between two and nine times. A junction boundary mismatches the germline segment, possibly from a read error. The rearrangement joins TRBV6-2 or TRBV6-3 to TRBJ2-1; tentatively, D is TRBD2 (6 bases). The CDR3 covers 14 residues. CDR1 MNHEY and CDR2 SVGEGT come from the germline V gene. The CDR3 is CASSQSGSYDEQFF. DNA for the CDR3: TGTGCCAGCAGTCAATCCGGGAGCTACGATGAGCAGTTCTTC.

This clonotype has just a few counts. The genes are TRBV29-1 and TRBJ1-1, with a tentative D call TRBD1 (5 bases). The germline CDR1 and CDR2 sequences are SQVTM and ANQGSEA. V was cut by 7 bases and J by 1 base, with 10 bases left in between. There are 12 residues in the CDR3. The CDR3: CSAPGQNTEAFF. The CDR3 coding sequence is TGCAGCGCACCCGGACAGAACACTGAAGCTTTCTTT. Full variable domain (rest looked up from reference TRBV29-1 and TRBJ1-1): SAVISQKPSRDICQRGTSLTIQCQVDSQVTMMFWYRQQPGQSLTLIATANQGSEATYESGFVIDKFPISRPNLTFSTLTVSNMSPEDSSIYLCSAPGQNTEAFFGQGTRLTVV.

This clonotype was found many times. The chain recombines TRBV10-3 with TRBJ1-1, with 8 bases matching TRBD1. With V trimmed by 7 bases and J by 0 bases, 7 bases remained unmatched. This CDR3 comprises 15 residues. Germline values: CDR1 ENHRY, CDR2 SYGVKD. DNA for the CDR3: TGTGCCATCACCCAGGGGGCCGGGGTGAACACTGAAGCTTTCTTT. It translates to CAITQGAGVNTEAFF.

This clonotype was detected many times. The gene calls are TRBV7-6 and TRBJ1-1, with TRBD1 matching over 9 bases. The J segment lost 5 bases and the V segment lost 5 bases, leaving 9 bases of the junction unmatched. Germline loops: CDR1 SGHVS, CDR2 FNYEAQ. This CDR3 has 15 residues. CDR3 coding DNA: TGTGCCAGCAGCCGAACGGGACAGGGAAATACTGAAGCTTTCTTT. Translating it yields CASSRTGQGNTEAFF.

This clonotype was counted at least ten times. This chain connects TRBV9 to TRBJ2-7; D not certain. This CDR3 region has 13 residues. Per the germline V gene, CDR1 is SGDLS and CDR2 is YYNGEE. V was shortened by 5 bases and J by 0 bases, with 9 bases between the two germline ends. The DNA of the CDR3 is TGTGCCAGCAGTCCCGGAGTCTCCTACGAGCAGTACTTC. Amino acids: CASSPGVSYEQYF.